This T cell receptor beta chain was captured in a study of blood T cell repertoires in COVID-19. For the study at large: T cells, B-cell-depleted T cells, or PBMCs supplied cDNA or gDNA.

In its sample, this clone was seen once. V was pared by 4 bases and J by 9 bases, with 5 bases of the junction left unmatched. The germline V gene encodes CDR1 SGHTA and CDR2 FQGNSA. This CDR3 has 15 amino acids. The authors' processing: Reference gene primer amplification gave estimated nucleated cell counts. Measured with immunoSEQ multiplex PCR; TCRdb has only the in-frame clones, and not every one. That table is the source of V, J and clone size, and D and trimming were worked out from the DNA. The sample has around 130,000 clones, 87% seen once. Sequencing was performed on peripheral blood. The V and J genes are TRBV7-2 and TRBJ1-6, with TRBD1 matching over 11 bases. This TCR was recovered from a woman between 45 and 65 years old with acute or convalescent COVID-19. The CDR3 spells CASSWGQGDSSPLHF. The CDR3 DNA reads as TGTGCCAGCAGCTGGGGACAGGGGGATAGTTCACCCCTCCACTTT.